Below are 3 T cell receptor beta chains sequenced from a single sample in a study of blood T cell repertoires in COVID-19. TCRdb keeps only in-frame clones here, not all; method: immunoSEQ multiplex PCR. Of roughly 250,000 clones in the sample, about 86% are singletons; the top ten hold just over 8.5%. Sequencing was performed on peripheral blood. The receptors derive from a man between 40 and 49 years old with active or convalescent COVID-19.

The genes are TRBV6-2 or TRBV6-3 and TRBJ1-6, with D perhaps TRBD1 (5 bases). Trimming took 6 bases from V and 2 from J, leaving 8 bases between them. Germline lookup yields CDR1 MNHEY and CDR2 SVGEGT. The CDR3 is 14 residues long. The CDR3 region is CASSRQTYNSPLHF. CDR3 DNA sequence: TGTGCCAGCAGCAGACAGACCTATAATTCACCCCTCCACTTT.

The rearrangement links TRBV6-1 to TRBJ1-3, with 9 bases lining up with TRBD1. CDR1 MNHNS and CDR2 SASEGT come from the germline V gene. The CDR3 runs 16 residues. Germline trimming cut 4 bases from V and 2 bases from J; bases unmatched to any gene: 6. This chain's CDR3 is CASSVQGAGAGNTIYF. CDR3 in DNA: TGTGCCAGCAGTGTACAGGGGGCAGGGGCTGGAAACACCATATATTTT.

This rearrangement joins TRBV10-3 to TRBJ1-2, with 9 bases lining up with TRBD1. Trimming removed 0 bases from V and 2 bases from J; junction bases left unmatched: 1. CDR3 length equals 15 residues. Germline CDR1 is ENHRY and CDR2 is SYGVKD. The CDR3 DNA reads TGTGCCATCAGTGAGTCACAGGGGGCAAACTATGGCTACACCTTC. Translated, it gives CAISESQGANYGYTF.